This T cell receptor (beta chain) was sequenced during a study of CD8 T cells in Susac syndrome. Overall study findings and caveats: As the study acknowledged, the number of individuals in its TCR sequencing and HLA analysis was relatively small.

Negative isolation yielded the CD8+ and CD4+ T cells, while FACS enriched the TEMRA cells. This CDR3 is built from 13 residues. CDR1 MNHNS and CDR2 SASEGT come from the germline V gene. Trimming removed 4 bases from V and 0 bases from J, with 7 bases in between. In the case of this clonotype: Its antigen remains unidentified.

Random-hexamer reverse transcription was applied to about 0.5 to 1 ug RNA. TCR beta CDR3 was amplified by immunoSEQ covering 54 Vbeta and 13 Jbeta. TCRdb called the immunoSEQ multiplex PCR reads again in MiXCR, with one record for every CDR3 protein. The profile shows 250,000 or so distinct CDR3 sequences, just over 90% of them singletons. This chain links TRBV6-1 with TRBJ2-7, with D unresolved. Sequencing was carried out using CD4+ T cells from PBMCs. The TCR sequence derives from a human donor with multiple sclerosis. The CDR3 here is CASSVVISYEQYF. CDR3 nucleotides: TGTGCCAGCAGTGTGGTCATCTCCTACGAGCAGTACTTC.